This TCR beta chain stems from a study of blood T cell repertoires in COVID-19. The CDR3 extends over 15 amino acids. Germline V gene sequence: CDR1 SGHRS, CDR2 YFSETQ. Trimming took 4 bases from V and 4 from J; bases not matched to a gene: 7. Data came from immunoSEQ multiplex PCR; TCRdb stores just in-frame clones and leaves some out. The data contain under 200,000 clones, 65% to 90% of them singletons. Sequencing was performed on peripheral blood. J is TRBJ2-5 and V is TRBV5-1; TRBD1 aligns across 10 bases. This receptor was obtained from a man aged 60-69 years with acute or convalescent COVID-19. This CDR3 reads CASSGQGGPGETQYF. The CDR3 bases are TGCGCCAGCAGCGGACAGGGGGGGCCGGGAGAGACCCAGTACTTC.